The 25 T cell receptor beta chains below come from one sample, sequenced in a study of technical replicates of blood from a few donors. Data came from immunoSEQ multiplex PCR; TCRdb stores just in-frame clones and leaves some out. The table has roughly 68,000 clones, 91% seen once. Sequencing was done on a sample of PBMCs. These receptors were taken from a human donor in good health. Some clones in this sample may be carry-over from other donors' samples.

The chain links TRBV5-1 to TRBJ1-1; TRBD1 is a possible D gene (6 bases). CDR3 length equals 16 residues. Germline CDR1 and CDR2: SGHRS and YFSETQ. The V and J ends lost 2 bases and 1 base respectively, with 15 bases between them. This CDR3 reads CASSLVAGATNTEAFF. In DNA form, the CDR3 reads TGCGCCAGCAGCTTAGTGGCGGGGGCCACGAACACTGAAGCTTTCTTT.

The chain links TRBV5-4 to TRBJ2-3, with 12 bases matching TRBD2. This CDR3 has 16 amino acids. Losses at the gene ends were 4 bases for V and 2 bases for J; bases not matched to a gene: 5. Germline assignment: CDR1 SGHNT and CDR2 YYREEE (reference sequence). The CDR3 DNA follows: TGTGCCAGCAGCCCCAGGACTAGCGGGGTCACAGATACGCAGTATTTT. Amino acids: CASSPRTSGVTDTQYF.

This clone occurred once. The J gene is TRBJ1-3, the V gene TRBV7-2, with D maybe TRBD1 (6 bases). Looked up from germline, CDR1 is SGHTA and CDR2 is FQGNSA. The CDR3 is 16 amino acids. V lost 4 bases and J 0 bases, leaving 13 bases between the germline ends. The CDR3 nucleotides are TGTGCCAGCAGCTCCGACAGGAGGAACTCTGGAAACACCATATATTTT. Translation: CASSSDRRNSGNTIYF.

This chain connects TRBV7-9 to TRBJ2-3; no reliable D call. Germline CDR1 is SEHNR and CDR2 is FQNEAQ (reference sequence). V lost 5 bases, J lost 3 bases, and 18 bases lay in between. The CDR3 is 16 residues long. CDR3 amino acids: CASSASRINPTDTQYF. DNA of the CDR3: TGTGCCAGCAGCGCTTCTAGGATAAACCCGACAGATACGCAGTATTTT.

This clone turned up a few times. The chain links TRBV10-3 to TRBJ2-7, with TRBD2 matching 8 bases. V lost 11 bases to trimming and J lost 4 bases; unmatched junction nucleotides: 13. Germline V gene sequence: CDR1 ENHRY, CDR2 SYGVKD. This CDR3 spans 14 amino acids. The CDR3 spells CAASVGRGAYEQYF. The DNA for the CDR3 is TGTGCCGCCTCAGTGGGGCGGGGGGCTTACGAGCAGTACTTC.

The chain is built from TRBV5-4 and TRBJ2-5; 8 nucleotides agree with TRBD2. The CDR3 length is 15 residues. In germline, CDR1 is SGHNT, CDR2 YYREEE (reference sequence). V dropped 5 bases and J dropped 1; count of bases not matched to a gene: 7. CDR3 sequence reads: CASSRSSGPQETQYF. Here the CDR3 DNA reads TGTGCCAGCAGTAGGTCTAGCGGGCCCCAAGAGACCCAGTACTTC.

The CDR3 coding sequence is TGTGCCAGCAGTTTAAGTCGGGACTGGGAGCAGTTCTTC. Its translation: CASSLSRDWEQFF. The chain is built from TRBV27 and TRBJ2-1, with D possibly matching TRBD2 (6 bases). This CDR3 comprises 13 residues. V was clipped by 2 bases and J by 10 bases, with 12 bases between them. CDR1 and CDR2 (germline): MNHEY, SMNVEV (reference sequence).

The V and J genes are TRBV19 and TRBJ1-5; the D gene is possibly TRBD1 (6 bases). The CDR3 has 15 residues. Trimming took off 8 bases at V and 2 bases at J, with 16 bases between the two ends. The germline gives CDR1 LNHDA, CDR2 SQIVND (reference sequence). The CDR3 region has the DNA TGTGCCAGTTCCCCGACAGGCGGAGGCAATCAGCCCCAGCATTTT. This translates into CASSPTGGGNQPQHF.

The CDR3 spells CASSFRGDSTDTQYF. CDR3 nucleotide sequence: TGTGCCAGCAGTTTCCGGGGGGACAGCACAGATACGCAGTATTTT. J is TRBJ2-3 and V is TRBV27; TRBD2 aligns across 7 bases. The J segment lost 0 bases and the V segment lost 3 bases, leaving 3 bases of the junction unmatched. Germline V lookup: CDR1 MNHEY, CDR2 SMNVEV (reference sequence). This CDR3 is built from 15 residues.

This chain uses TRBV5-6 with TRBJ1-2; the match to TRBD1 covers 8 bases. CDR3 length: 12 amino acids. Germline V gives CDR1 SGHDT, CDR2 YYEEEE. After removal of 4 bases from V and 7 bases from J, the junction contained 3 bases not matched to a gene. The CDR3 region has the DNA TGTGCCAGCAGCCAGGGGGCGGGTGGCTACACCTTC. This translates into CASSQGAGGYTF. The whole variable domain, filled in from reference TRBV5-6 and TRBJ1-2, reads DAGVTQSPTHLIKTRGQQVTLRCSPKSGHDTVSWYQQALGQGPQFIFQYYEEEERQRGNFPDRFSGHQFPNYSSELNVNALLLGDSALYLCASSQGAGGYTFGSGTRLTVV.

The V call is TRBV4-1, the J call TRBJ2-5; 8 nucleotides align to TRBD1. V was pared by 0 bases and J by 6 bases, with 12 bases of the junction left unmatched. The germline V gene has CDR1 MGHRA and CDR2 YSYEKL. The CDR3 spans 17 residues. The DNA of the CDR3 is TGCGCCAGCAGCCAAGATGTGGTGACAGGGGTGGGAAAGACCCAGTACTTC. Amino acids: CASSQDVVTGVGKTQYF.

The V gene is TRBV4-3, the J gene TRBJ2-7; D may be TRBD1 (6 bases). Trimming stripped 4 bases from V and 4 bases from J, with 17 bases between. Germline V gene sequence: CDR1 LGHNA, CDR2 YSLEER. CDR3 length equals 15 residues. The CDR3 DNA is TGCGCCAGCAGCCCGGACAGTAGAGACCTTTACGAGCAGTACTTC. Translated: CASSPDSRDLYEQYF.

This clone was recorded once. The rearrangement links TRBV7-9 to TRBJ2-5; D is possibly TRBD2 (5 bases). Germline V lookup: CDR1 SEHNR, CDR2 FQNEAQ (reference sequence). This CDR3 region has 16 residues. V was clipped by 7 bases and J by 2 bases, with 20 bases between them. DNA of the CDR3: TGTGCCAGCAACCCTCTTGGCCCGGGAACGCAAGAGACCCAGTACTTC. This codes for CASNPLGPGTQETQYF.

This clone showed up just a few times. The V call is TRBV25-1, the J call TRBJ1-6, with 8 bases lining up with TRBD1. The CDR3 totals 14 residues. Losses at the gene ends were 5 bases for V and 6 bases for J; bases not matched to a gene: 3. Per the germline V gene, CDR1 is MGHDK and CDR2 is SYGVNS. The CDR3 DNA reads TGTGCCAGCAGTCCGACAGGGGTTAATTCACCCCTCCACTTT. It codes for CASSPTGVNSPLHF.

This chain joins TRBV12-5 and TRBJ1-3; D is ambiguous. Trimming left V 3 bases short and J 2 bases short, with 8 bases between. Germline V lookup: CDR1 LGHNT, CDR2 FRNRAP. This CDR3 has 14 residues. As DNA, the CDR3 is TGTGCTAGTGGTTTTGATAGAGCTGGAAACACCATATATTTT. Its translation: CASGFDRAGNTIYF.

The V and J genes are TRBV10-3 and TRBJ2-1; possible D gene TRBD2, 5 bases. Trimming shortened V by 4 bases and J by 10 bases, and 14 bases separated the two germline ends. The CDR3 is made up of 13 amino acids. Germline V gives CDR1 ENHRY, CDR2 SYGVKD. CDR3 bases: TGTGCCATCAGTGGGGCCCTCGAGCGGGAGCAGTTCTTC. This translates into CAISGALEREQFF.

V is TRBV10-3 and J is TRBJ1-4, with TRBD1 matching over 8 bases. CDR1 and CDR2 from the germline V gene are ENHRY and SYGVKD. V shed 3 bases and J 5 bases; nucleotides not matched to a gene: 11. The CDR3 has 17 residues. Here the CDR3 reads CAISDVGTGGINEKLFF. In nucleotides, the CDR3 is TGTGCCATCAGTGATGTCGGCACAGGGGGGATCAATGAAAAACTGTTTTTT.

The chain employs TRBV27 and TRBJ1-2; possibly TRBD1 for D (5 bases). The germline V gene has CDR1 MNHEY and CDR2 SMNVEV (reference sequence). The CDR3 is 12 residues long. The V and J ends lost 5 bases and 6 bases respectively, with 10 bases between them. Here the CDR3 reads CASSGTRDGYTF. CDR3 nucleotides: TGTGCCAGCAGTGGAACCAGGGATGGCTACACCTTC.

The chain recombines TRBV4-1 with TRBJ1-4; no definite D call. The CDR3 sequence is 15 residues long. Germline loops: CDR1 MGHRA, CDR2 YSYEKL. V was cut by 1 base and J by 7 bases, with 13 bases left in between. CDR3 in DNA: TGCGCCAGCAGCCAAGCCCAACTCCGAACTGAAAAACTGTTTTTT. Its translation is CASSQAQLRTEKLFF.

The sample holds one count of this clone. The chain carries TRBV1 and TRBJ2-5; the D segment call TRBD2 is taken from the table without a DNA check. TRBV1 is an annotated pseudogene. The CDR3 has 16 amino acids. DNA of the CDR3: TGCACCAGCAGCCAAGACCCTGCGGCGGGAGGAGAGACCCAGTACTTC. It is translated as CTSSQDPAAGGETQYF.

V gene TRBV27 combines with J gene TRBJ1-2; 7 bases agree with TRBD1. The V gene's germline CDR1 is MNHEY and CDR2 SMNVEV (reference sequence). The junction had 11 bases not matched to a gene; V was cut back by 6 bases and J by 4 bases. The CDR3 runs 15 residues. This CDR3 reads CASRIDRDGSYGYTF. The CDR3 nucleotides read TGTGCCAGCAGAATTGACAGGGACGGTAGCTATGGCTACACCTTC.

The CDR3 protein is CAISEPNTFYGYTF. DNA of the CDR3: TGTGCCATCAGTGAGCCGAATACATTCTATGGCTACACCTTC. J is TRBJ1-2 and V is TRBV10-3; no clear D. The CDR3 loop spans 14 amino acids. Germline CDR1 reads ENHRY; CDR2 reads SYGVKD. The germline V and J ends were trimmed by 2 bases and 4 bases, with 11 bases remaining between them.

CDR3 coding DNA: TGTGCCAGCAGCCAAGACTCAGGAACTTCCTACGAGCAGTACTTC. Protein: CASSQDSGTSYEQYF. The rearrangement joins TRBV14 to TRBJ2-7; no reliable D call. The CDR3 is 15 residues long. Germline CDR1 SGHDN, CDR2 FVKESK. V was trimmed by 0 bases and J by 1 base, leaving 10 bases between them.

This chain connects TRBV29-1 to TRBJ2-3, with TRBD1 matching 7 bases. This CDR3 spans 12 amino acids. Trimming at V came to 4 bases and at J to 4 bases, leaving 2 bases not matched to a gene. CDR1 is SQVTM, CDR2 ANQGSEA, per germline. The CDR3 region is CSVVQGADTQYF. CDR3 DNA sequence: TGCAGCGTTGTTCAGGGGGCAGATACGCAGTATTTT.

This chain links TRBV25-1 with TRBJ2-3, with 7 bases fitting TRBD1. The germline V gene has CDR1 MGHDK and CDR2 SYGVNS. V was pared by 3 bases and J by 2 bases, with 5 bases of the junction left unmatched. The CDR3 covers 15 residues. The CDR3 DNA sequence: TGTGCCAGCAGTGATCGCAGGGGGTTCACAGATACGCAGTATTTT. Translating it yields CASSDRRGFTDTQYF.